Each of the 8 T cell receptor beta chains below was sequenced from the same sample in a study of blood T cell repertoires in COVID-19. TCRdb keeps only in-frame clones here, not all; method: immunoSEQ multiplex PCR. The sample contains 68,000 or so clones, 70% to 90% of which appear only once. Sample: peripheral blood. Receptor source: a man aged 65 to 79 with active or convalescent COVID-19.

This chain uses TRBV10-1 with TRBJ2-1; a possible D gene is TRBD2 (5 bases). Germline V gives CDR1 WNHNN, CDR2 SYGVQD (reference sequence). V was clipped by 4 bases and J by 0 bases, with 19 bases between them. CDR3 length: 18 residues. CDR3: CASSVSVGASSSYNEQFF. The CDR3 DNA reads as TGCGCCAGCAGTGTCTCCGTGGGAGCGTCCAGCTCCTACAATGAGCAGTTCTTC.

The J gene is TRBJ2-7, the V gene TRBV18; TRBD2 matches at 8 bases. The germline CDR1 and CDR2 sequences are KGHSH and LQKENI. The J segment lost 5 bases and the V segment lost 3 bases, leaving 0 bases of the junction unmatched. CDR3 length: 12 residues. The CDR3 loop is CASSPGGDEQYF. In DNA form, the CDR3 reads TGTGCCAGCTCACCCGGGGGGGACGAGCAGTACTTC. Full variable domain (outside the CDR3, taken from reference TRBV18 and TRBJ2-7): NAGVMQNPRHLVRRRGQEARLRCSPMKGHSHVYWYRQLPEEGLKFMVYLQKENIIDESGMPKERFSAEFPKEGPSILRIQQVVRGDSAAYFCASSPGGDEQYFGPGTRLTVT.

V and J are TRBV4-1 and TRBJ2-7; D is perhaps TRBD2 (6 bases). Per the germline V gene, CDR1 is MGHRA and CDR2 is YSYEKL. CDR3 length: 16 amino acids. V lost 0 bases, J lost 2 bases, and 14 bases lay in between. The CDR3 here is CASSQDIGGTPYEQYF. CDR3 sequence (DNA): TGCGCCAGCAGCCAAGATATAGGCGGGACCCCCTACGAGCAGTACTTC.

The J gene is TRBJ1-4, the V gene TRBV5-5, with D possibly TRBD1 on 5 matching bases. The CDR3 extends over 15 amino acids. The V and J ends lost 4 bases and 4 bases respectively, with 14 bases between them. Germline CDR1 reads SGHKS; CDR2 reads YYEKEE (reference sequence). The CDR3 reads CASSPAQGNNEKLFF. The CDR3 DNA is TGTGCCAGCAGCCCCGCCCAGGGCAATAATGAAAAACTGTTTTTT. Complete variable domain (other parts from reference TRBV5-5 and TRBJ1-4): DAGVTQSPTHLIKTRGQQVTLRCSPISGHKSVSWYQQVLGQGPQFIFQYYEKEERGRGNFPDRFSARQFPNYSSELNVNALLLGDSALYLCASSPAQGNNEKLFFGSGTQLSVL.

This chain connects TRBV29-1 to TRBJ1-2; 8 bases are a match to TRBD1. The CDR3 has 13 residues. V lost 4 bases to trimming and J lost 3 bases; unmatched junction nucleotides: 4. Germline V gene lookup returns CDR1 SQVTM and CDR2 ANQGSEA. CDR3 sequence: CSVGAGGDYGYTF. CDR3 DNA sequence: TGCAGCGTTGGAGCAGGGGGCGACTATGGCTACACCTTC.

The chain recombines TRBV13 with TRBJ2-1, with 10 bases aligning to TRBD1. Germline V gene lookup returns CDR1 PRHDT and CDR2 FYEKMQ (reference sequence). This CDR3 is 16 amino acids long. With 1 base clipped from V and 5 bases from J, the junction kept 5 bases outside the gene matches. The CDR3 here is CASSLAWTGGHNEQFF. CDR3 DNA: TGTGCCAGCAGCTTAGCCTGGACAGGGGGGCACAATGAGCAGTTCTTC.

This clone showed up just a few times. The chain is built from TRBV5-1 and TRBJ1-5; D perhaps matches TRBD1 (6 bases). The germline CDR1 and CDR2 sequences are SGHRS and YFSETQ. The V end was cut by 1 base, the J end by 0 bases, with 8 bases between. This CDR3 is built from 15 residues. This CDR3 is CASSLSGDSNQPQHF. The CDR3 nucleotides read TGCGCCAGCAGCTTGTCAGGGGATAGCAATCAGCCCCAGCATTTT.

The V call is TRBV14, the J call TRBJ2-1; 9 positions agree with TRBD2. CDR1 SGHDN and CDR2 FVKESK come from the germline V gene. Trimming cost V 0 bases and J 4 bases; bases outside gene matches: 10. CDR3 length: 18 amino acids. The CDR3 loop reads CASSQDRVAGDLYNEQFF. CDR3 nucleotide sequence: TGTGCCAGCAGCCAAGATCGGGTAGCGGGGGACCTGTACAATGAGCAGTTCTTC.